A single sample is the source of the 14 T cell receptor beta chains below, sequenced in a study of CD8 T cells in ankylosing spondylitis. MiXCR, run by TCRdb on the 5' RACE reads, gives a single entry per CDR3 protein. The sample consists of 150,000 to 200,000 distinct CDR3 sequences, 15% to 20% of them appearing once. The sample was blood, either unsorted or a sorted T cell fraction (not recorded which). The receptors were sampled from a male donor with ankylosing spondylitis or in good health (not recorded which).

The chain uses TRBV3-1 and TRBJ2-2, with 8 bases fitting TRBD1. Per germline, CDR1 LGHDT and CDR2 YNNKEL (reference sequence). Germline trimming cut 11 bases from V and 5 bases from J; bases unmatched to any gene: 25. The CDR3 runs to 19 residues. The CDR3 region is CACSPPFNTRGRKTGELFF. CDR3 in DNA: TGTGCCTGCTCCCCCCCCTTCAACACCAGGGGGCGAAAAACCGGGGAGCTGTTTTTT.

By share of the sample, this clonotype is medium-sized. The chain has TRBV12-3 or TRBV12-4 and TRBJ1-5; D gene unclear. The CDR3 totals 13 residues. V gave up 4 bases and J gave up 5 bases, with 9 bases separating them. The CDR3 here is CASSYLSDQPQHF. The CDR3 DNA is TGTGCCAGCAGTTACCTGTCGGATCAGCCCCAGCATTTT.

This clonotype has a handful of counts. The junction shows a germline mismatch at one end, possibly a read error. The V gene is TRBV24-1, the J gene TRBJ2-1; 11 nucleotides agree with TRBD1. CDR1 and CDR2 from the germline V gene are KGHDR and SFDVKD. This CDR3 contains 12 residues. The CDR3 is CATSEGTGGSVF. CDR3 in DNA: TGTGCCACCAGTGAGGGGACAGGGGGTTCAGTCTTC.

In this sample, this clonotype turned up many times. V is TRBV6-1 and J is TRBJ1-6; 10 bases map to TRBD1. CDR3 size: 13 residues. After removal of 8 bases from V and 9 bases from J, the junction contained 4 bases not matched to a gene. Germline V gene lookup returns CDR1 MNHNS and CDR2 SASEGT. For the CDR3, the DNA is TGTGCCAGCGGACAGGGGGAGGTTTCACCCCTCCACTTT. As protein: CASGQGEVSPLHF.

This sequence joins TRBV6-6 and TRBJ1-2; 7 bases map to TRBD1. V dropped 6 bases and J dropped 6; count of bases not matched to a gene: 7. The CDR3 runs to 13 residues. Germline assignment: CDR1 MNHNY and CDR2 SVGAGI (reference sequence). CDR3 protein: CASRRQGTDGYTF. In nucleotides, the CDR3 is TGTGCCAGCAGGCGACAGGGTACGGATGGCTACACCTTC.

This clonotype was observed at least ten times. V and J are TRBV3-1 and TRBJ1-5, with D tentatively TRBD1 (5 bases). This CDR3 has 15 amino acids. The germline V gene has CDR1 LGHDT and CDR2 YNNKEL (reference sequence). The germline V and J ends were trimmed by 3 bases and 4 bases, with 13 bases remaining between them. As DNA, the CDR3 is TGTGCCAGCAGCCAGACCGTCAACAGGAATCAGCCCCAGCATTTT. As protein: CASSQTVNRNQPQHF.

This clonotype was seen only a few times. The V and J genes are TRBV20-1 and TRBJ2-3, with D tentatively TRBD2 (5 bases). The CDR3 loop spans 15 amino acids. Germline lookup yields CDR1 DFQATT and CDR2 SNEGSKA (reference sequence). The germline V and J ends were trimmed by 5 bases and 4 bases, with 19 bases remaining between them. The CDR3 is CSAPAEEWKADTQYF. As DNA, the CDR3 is TGCAGTGCTCCCGCGGAGGAGTGGAAGGCAGATACGCAGTATTTT.

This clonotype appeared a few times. The DNA of the CDR3 is TGTGCCAGCAGTTACGGGACAGGGACCGGGGAGCTGTTTTTT. Its protein product is CASSYGTGTGELFF. J is TRBJ2-2 and V is TRBV6-5, with 9 bases that match TRBD1. The V gene's germline CDR1 is MNHEY and CDR2 SVGAGI. The length of the CDR3 is 14 residues. V shed 2 bases, J shed 5 bases, and the junction held 0 bases outside the gene matches.

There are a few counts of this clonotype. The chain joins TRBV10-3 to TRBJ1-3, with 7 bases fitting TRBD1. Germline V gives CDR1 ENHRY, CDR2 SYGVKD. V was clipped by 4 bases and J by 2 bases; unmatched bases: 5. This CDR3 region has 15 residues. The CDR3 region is CAISAGTVAGNTIYF. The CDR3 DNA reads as TGTGCCATCAGTGCCGGGACAGTGGCTGGAAACACCATATATTTT.

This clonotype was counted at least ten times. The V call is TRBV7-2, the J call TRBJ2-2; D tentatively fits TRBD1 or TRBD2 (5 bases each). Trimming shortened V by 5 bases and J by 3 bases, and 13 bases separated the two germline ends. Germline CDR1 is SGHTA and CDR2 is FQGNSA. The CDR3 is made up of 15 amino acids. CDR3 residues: CASSRTGTHTGELFF. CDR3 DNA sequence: TGTGCCAGCAGCCGCACCGGGACCCACACCGGGGAGCTGTTTTTT.

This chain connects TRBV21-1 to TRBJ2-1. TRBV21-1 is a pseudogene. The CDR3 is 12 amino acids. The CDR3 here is CASSKASNEQFF. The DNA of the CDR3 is TGTGCCAGCAGCAAAGCCTCGAATGAGCAGTTCTTC.

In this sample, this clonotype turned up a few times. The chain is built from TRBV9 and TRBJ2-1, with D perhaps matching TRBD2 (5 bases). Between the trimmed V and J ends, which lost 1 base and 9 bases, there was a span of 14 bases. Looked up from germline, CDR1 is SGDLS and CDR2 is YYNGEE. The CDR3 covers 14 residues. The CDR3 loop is CASSVIGLAGEQFF. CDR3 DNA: TGTGCCAGCAGCGTAATTGGGCTAGCAGGTGAGCAGTTCTTC. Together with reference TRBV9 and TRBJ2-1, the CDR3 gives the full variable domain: DSGVTQTPKHLITATGQRVTLRCSPRSGDLSVYWYQQSLDQGLQFLIQYYNGEERAKGNILERFSAQQFPDLHSELNLSSLELGDSALYFCASSVIGLAGEQFFGPGTRLTVL.

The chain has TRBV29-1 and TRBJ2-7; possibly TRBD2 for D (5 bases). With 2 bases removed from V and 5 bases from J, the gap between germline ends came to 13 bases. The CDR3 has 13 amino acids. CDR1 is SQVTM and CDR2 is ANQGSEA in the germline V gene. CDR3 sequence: CSVENGEVHEQYF. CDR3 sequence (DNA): TGCAGCGTTGAAAACGGGGAAGTCCACGAGCAGTACTTC.

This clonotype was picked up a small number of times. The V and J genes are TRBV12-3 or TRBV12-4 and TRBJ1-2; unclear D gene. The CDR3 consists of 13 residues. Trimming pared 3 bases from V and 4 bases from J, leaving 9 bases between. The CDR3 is CASSLTPAYGYTF. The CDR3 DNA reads TGTGCCAGCAGTTTGACCCCTGCCTATGGCTACACCTTC.